The 10 T cell receptor beta chains below all came from one sample that was sequenced in a study of blood T cell repertoires in COVID-19. Only in-frame clones appear in the TCRdb table, and some are missing; sequencing was by immunoSEQ multiplex PCR. The sample carries 72,000 or so clones, 70% to 85% recorded once. Specimen: peripheral blood. The source is a man aged 80 or over with active COVID-19.

This chain connects TRBV7-2 to TRBJ1-5; D might be TRBD1 (5 bases). The germline V and J ends were trimmed by 5 bases and 0 bases, with 11 bases remaining between them. CDR1 SGHTA and CDR2 FQGNSA come from the germline V gene. The CDR3 consists of 15 residues. CDR3 sequence: CASSLRGLSNQPQHF. The CDR3 nucleotides are TGTGCCAGCAGCCTAAGGGGACTTAGCAATCAGCCCCAGCATTTT. Combining the CDR3 with reference TRBV7-2 and TRBJ1-5 gives the whole variable domain GAGVSQSPSNKVTEKGKDVELRCDPISGHTALYWYRQSLGQGLEFLIYFQGNSAPDKSGLPSDRFSAERTGGSVSTLTIQRTQQEDSAVYLCASSLRGLSNQPQHFGDGTRLSIL.

The chain carries TRBV27 and TRBJ2-1; D may be TRBD2 (6 bases). The CDR3 is 18 amino acids. The V gene's germline CDR1 is MNHEY and CDR2 SMNVEV (reference sequence). Trimming took 2 bases from V and 7 from J, leaving 24 bases between them. The CDR3 is CASSLMASAKTFWNEQFF. CDR3 DNA: TGTGCCAGCAGTTTAATGGCTAGCGCCAAAACTTTTTGGAATGAGCAGTTCTTC.

The chain uses TRBV3-1 (or the pseudogene TRBV3-2) and TRBJ2-5, with 9 bases lining up with TRBD2. The CDR3 contains 14 residues. V lost 9 bases, J lost 4 bases, and 9 bases stayed unmatched. Germline V gene data show CDR1 as LGHDT and CDR2 as YNNKEL (reference sequence). CDR3 bases: TGTGCCAGTAGCGGGGGTCGGGGGAGAGAGACCCAGTACTTC. Protein: CASSGGRGRETQYF.

The V gene is TRBV2, the J gene TRBJ1-3; no reliable D call. The CDR3 is 16 amino acids. V was clipped by 4 bases and J by 8 bases, with 21 bases between them. Per the germline V gene, CDR1 is SNHLY and CDR2 is FYNNEI. This chain's CDR3 is CASSAGVGQEVDTIYF. The DNA for the CDR3 is TGTGCCAGCAGTGCCGGAGTGGGTCAGGAGGTGGACACCATATATTTT. Using reference TRBV2 and TRBJ1-3 for the parts outside the CDR3, the full variable domain is EPEVTQTPSHQVTQMGQEVILRCVPISNHLYFYWYRQILGQKVEFLVSFYNNEISEKSEIFDDQFSVERPDGSNFTLKIRSTKLEDSAMYFCASSAGVGQEVDTIYFGEGSWLTVV.

The chain links TRBV7-9 to TRBJ2-5; TRBD2 is a possible D gene (6 bases). There are 13 residues in the CDR3. Germline-derived CDR1 and CDR2 are SEHNR and FQNEAQ (reference sequence). Trimming removed 6 bases at V and 3 bases at J, with 11 bases between. The CDR3 bases are TGTGCCAGCAGTAAACGCGGGGAAGAGACCCAGTACTTC. It translates to CASSKRGEETQYF.

The V call is TRBV7-9, the J call TRBJ1-1; 8 nucleotides match TRBD1. CDR3 length: 13 amino acids. V shed 7 bases, J shed 8 bases, and the junction held 9 bases outside the gene matches. CDR1 is SEHNR and CDR2 is FQNEAQ in the germline V gene (reference sequence). The CDR3 nucleotides read TGTGCCAGCACCTCACAGGGGGTGGGAGAAGCTTTCTTT. This encodes CASTSQGVGEAFF.

This chain connects TRBV7-3 to TRBJ2-2; 8 positions match TRBD1. Trimming took 5 bases from V and 5 from J; bases not matched to a gene: 7. The CDR3 extends over 15 amino acids. CDR1 is SGHTA, CDR2 FQGTGA, per germline. The CDR3 sequence is CASSRGQGGTGELFF. Here the CDR3 DNA reads TGTGCCAGCAGCCGCGGACAGGGTGGGACCGGGGAGCTGTTTTTT.

V usage is TRBV7-2 and J usage is TRBJ2-5; D uncertain. Germline V lookup: CDR1 SGHTA, CDR2 FQGNSA. There are 13 residues in the CDR3. Trimming removed 0 bases from V and 5 bases from J, with 7 bases in between. The CDR3 spells CASSLASRETQYF. In DNA form, the CDR3 reads TGTGCCAGCAGCTTAGCCTCCCGGGAGACCCAGTACTTC.

The chain carries TRBV6-1 and TRBJ2-1; 10 nucleotides line up with TRBD1. After removal of 4 bases from V and 4 bases from J, the junction contained 7 bases not matched to a gene. The CDR3 runs 16 residues. Germline loops: CDR1 MNHNS, CDR2 SASEGT. The CDR3 region is CASSGYDRGLYNEQFF. The CDR3 nucleotides read TGTGCCAGCAGTGGGTATGACAGGGGGCTTTACAATGAGCAGTTCTTC.

This chain uses TRBV19 with TRBJ2-7; no firm D call. CDR3 length: 14 amino acids. Germline values: CDR1 LNHDA, CDR2 SQIVND (reference sequence). Trimming pared 4 bases from V and 3 bases from J, leaving 13 bases between. CDR3 bases: TGTGCCAGTAGTAGGTCTAGAGAGAGCTACGAGCAGTACTTC. It translates to CASSRSRESYEQYF.